This passage covers 4 T cell receptor beta chains from one sample sequenced in a study of T cell clones after liver transplantation. Clones were sequenced by immunoSEQ multiplex PCR, and TCRdb holds only the in-frame ones, with some missing. The top ten hold 13% to 15% of the sample, which has 45,000 to 60,000 clones, roughly nine tenths seen once. This specimen was CD8+ T cells from blood, taken 12 months after liver transplant. The receptors come from a human patient who received a liver transplant. Part of the T cells may come from the graft donor.

The chain recombines TRBV27 with TRBJ2-1, with D uncertain. Germline CDR1 and CDR2: MNHEY and SMNVEV (reference sequence). The CDR3 runs 13 residues. V was pared by 10 bases and J by 0 bases, with 10 bases between. In DNA, the CDR3 is TGTGCCATCGCGGAGAGCTCCTACAATGAGCAGTTCTTC. It specifies CAIAESSYNEQFF.

The genes are TRBV9 and TRBJ2-3, with 10 nucleotides matching TRBD2. This CDR3 contains 14 residues. Germline assignment: CDR1 SGDLS and CDR2 YYNGEE. The junction had 7 bases not matched to a gene; V was cut back by 3 bases and J by 9 bases. The CDR3 sequence is CASSAPGLAATQYF. The DNA for the CDR3 is TGTGCCAGCAGCGCCCCAGGACTAGCGGCCACGCAGTATTTT. Full variable domain (remainder filled in from reference TRBV9 and TRBJ2-3): DSGVTQTPKHLITATGQRVTLRCSPRSGDLSVYWYQQSLDQGLQFLIQYYNGEERAKGNILERFSAQQFPDLHSELNLSSLELGDSALYFCASSAPGLAATQYFGPGTRLTVL.

V usage is TRBV11-2 and J usage is TRBJ1-5; no clear D gene. The germline V gene has CDR1 SGHAT and CDR2 FQNNGV. CDR3 length: 14 residues. V was clipped by 2 bases and J by 9 bases, with 14 bases between them. This CDR3 is CASSLNADNGPQHF. CDR3 DNA: TGTGCCAGCAGCTTAAACGCAGACAATGGGCCCCAGCATTTT.

The chain recombines TRBV29-1 with TRBJ1-1; D may be TRBD1 (5 bases). Germline V gives CDR1 SQVTM, CDR2 ANQGSEA. The CDR3 is 10 residues long. The CDR3 DNA follows: TGCGGGGCCTTGGGGACTGAAGCTTTCTTT. Translation gives CGALGTEAFF.